The 5 T cell receptor beta chains listed next were all sequenced from one sample in a study of cytomegalovirus exposure and HLA in healthy donors. Using immunoSEQ multiplex PCR, the repertoire was profiled, and TCRdb retains in-frame clones only, with some absent. Of a few hundred thousand clones in the sample, about 89% were seen once. The specimen was PBMCs. The receptors here all came from a woman aged 18 to 35 in good health and CMV-seronegative.

The rearrangement joins TRBV4-2 to TRBJ2-7; 7 nucleotides line up with TRBD1. J lost 4 bases, V lost 0 bases, and 9 bases had no gene match. CDR3 length: 16 amino acids. In germline, CDR1 is LGHNA, CDR2 YNFKEQ. CDR3 coding DNA: TGTGCCAGCAGCCAAGATTTAAGGGCCAGGGGGTACGAGCAGTACTTC. Translating gives CASSQDLRARGYEQYF.

This chain uses TRBV30 with TRBJ1-4; D is perhaps TRBD1 (5 bases). The germline gives CDR1 GTSNPN, CDR2 SVGIG (reference sequence). CDR3 length equals 15 residues. The V end was cut by 3 bases, the J end by 8 bases, with 19 bases between. The CDR3 protein is CAWRNRDLGGEKLFF. The CDR3 DNA is TGTGCCTGGAGGAACCGGGACCTGGGAGGAGAAAAACTGTTTTTT.

This chain joins TRBV4-2 and TRBJ1-5; 9 nucleotides line up with TRBD1. The germline CDR1 and CDR2 sequences are LGHNA and YNFKEQ. This CDR3 comprises 14 residues. V was pared by 7 bases and J by 6 bases, with 7 bases of the junction left unmatched. CDR3 nucleotides: TGTGCCAGCACTTCGGGACAGGGAGGTCAGCCCCAGCATTTT. This encodes CASTSGQGGQPQHF.

The chain uses TRBV6-1 and TRBJ2-5, with 8 positions matching TRBD2. The J segment lost 4 bases and the V segment lost 2 bases, leaving 6 bases of the junction unmatched. Germline assignment: CDR1 MNHNS and CDR2 SASEGT. The CDR3 is 15 amino acids. CDR3 sequence (DNA): TGTGCCAGCAGTGAAACACTTGCGGGGGGAGAGACCCAGTACTTC. Protein product: CASSETLAGGETQYF.

The chain combines TRBV6-4 with TRBJ1-4, with D perhaps matching TRBD1 (5 bases). The CDR3 is 20 amino acids. V gave up 5 bases and J gave up 2 bases, with 27 bases separating them. CDR1 and CDR2 (germline): MRHNA, SNTAGT. The CDR3 nucleotides read TGTGCCAGCAGTCGATTGCCCGGGCGACTCTTGGGGCTCACTAATGAAAAACTGTTTTTT. This translates into CASSRLPGRLLGLTNEKLFF.